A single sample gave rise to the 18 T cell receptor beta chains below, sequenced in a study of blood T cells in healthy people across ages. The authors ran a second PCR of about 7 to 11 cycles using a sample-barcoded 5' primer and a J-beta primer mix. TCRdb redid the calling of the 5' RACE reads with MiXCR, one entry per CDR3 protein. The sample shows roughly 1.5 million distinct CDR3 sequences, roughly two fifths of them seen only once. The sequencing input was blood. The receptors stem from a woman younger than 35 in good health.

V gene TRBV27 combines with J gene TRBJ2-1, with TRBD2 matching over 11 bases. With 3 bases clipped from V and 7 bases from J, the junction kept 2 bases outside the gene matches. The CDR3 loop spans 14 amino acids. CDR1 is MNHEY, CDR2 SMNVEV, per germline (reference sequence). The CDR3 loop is CASSFPSGGNEQFF. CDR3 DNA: TGTGCCAGCAGTTTCCCTAGCGGGGGGAATGAGCAGTTCTTC.

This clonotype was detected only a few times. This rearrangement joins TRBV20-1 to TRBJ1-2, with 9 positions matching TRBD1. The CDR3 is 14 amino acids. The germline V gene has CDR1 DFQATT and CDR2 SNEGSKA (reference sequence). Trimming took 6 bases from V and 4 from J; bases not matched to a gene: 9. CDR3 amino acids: CSATGQGIFYGYTF. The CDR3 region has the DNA TGCAGTGCAACCGGACAGGGGATCTTCTATGGCTACACCTTC.

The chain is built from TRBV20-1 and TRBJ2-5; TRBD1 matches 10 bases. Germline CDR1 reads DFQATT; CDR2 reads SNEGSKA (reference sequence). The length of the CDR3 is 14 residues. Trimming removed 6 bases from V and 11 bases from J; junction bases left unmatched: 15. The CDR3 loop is CSAPRDRGGNEQYF. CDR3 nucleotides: TGCAGTGCCCCCCGGGACAGGGGCGGGAATGAGCAGTACTTC.

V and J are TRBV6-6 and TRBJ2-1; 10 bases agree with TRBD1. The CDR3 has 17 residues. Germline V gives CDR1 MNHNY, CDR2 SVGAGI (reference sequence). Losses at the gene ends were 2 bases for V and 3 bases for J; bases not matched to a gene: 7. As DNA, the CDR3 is TGTGCCAGCAGTTACATAGGGGGGACAGGGGTCTACAATGAGCAGTTCTTC. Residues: CASSYIGGTGVYNEQFF.

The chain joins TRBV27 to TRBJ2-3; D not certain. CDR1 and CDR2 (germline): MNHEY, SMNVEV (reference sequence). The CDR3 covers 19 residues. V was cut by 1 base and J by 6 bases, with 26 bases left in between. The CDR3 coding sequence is TGTGCCAGCAGTTTATATCCTGGCGCGCCGAATTGGAATCGTGATACGCAGTATTTT. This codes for CASSLYPGAPNWNRDTQYF.

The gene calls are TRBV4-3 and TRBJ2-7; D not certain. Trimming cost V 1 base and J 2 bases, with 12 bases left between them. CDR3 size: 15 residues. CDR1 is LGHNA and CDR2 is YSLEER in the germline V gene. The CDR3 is CASSQGSGGAYEQYF. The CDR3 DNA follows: TGCGCCAGCAGCCAAGGATCGGGCGGAGCCTACGAGCAGTACTTC.

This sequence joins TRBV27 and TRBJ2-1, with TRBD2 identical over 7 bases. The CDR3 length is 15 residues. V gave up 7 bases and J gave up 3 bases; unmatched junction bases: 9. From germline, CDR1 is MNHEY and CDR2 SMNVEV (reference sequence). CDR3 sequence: CASTLGGTYYNEQFF. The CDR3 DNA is TGTGCCAGCACCCTCGGGGGGACTTACTACAATGAGCAGTTCTTC.

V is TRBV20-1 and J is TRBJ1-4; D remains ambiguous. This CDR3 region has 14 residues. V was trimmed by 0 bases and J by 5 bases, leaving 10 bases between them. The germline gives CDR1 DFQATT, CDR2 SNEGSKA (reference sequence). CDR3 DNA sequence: TGCAGTGCTAGAGACCGGGTTCTCAATGAAAAACTGTTTTTT. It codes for CSARDRVLNEKLFF.

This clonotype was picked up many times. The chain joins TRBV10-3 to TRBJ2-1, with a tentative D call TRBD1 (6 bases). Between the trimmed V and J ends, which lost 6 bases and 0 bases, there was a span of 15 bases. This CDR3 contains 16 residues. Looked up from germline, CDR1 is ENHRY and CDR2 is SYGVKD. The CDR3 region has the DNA TGTGCCATCAGCCAACGAACAGGGAGCTCCTACAATGAGCAGTTCTTC. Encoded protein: CAISQRTGSSYNEQFF.

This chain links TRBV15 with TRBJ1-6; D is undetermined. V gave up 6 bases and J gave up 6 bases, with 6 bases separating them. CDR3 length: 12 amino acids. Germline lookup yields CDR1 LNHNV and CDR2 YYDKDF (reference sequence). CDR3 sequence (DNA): TGTGCCACCAGGGAAATTAATTCACCCCTCCACTTT. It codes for CATREINSPLHF.

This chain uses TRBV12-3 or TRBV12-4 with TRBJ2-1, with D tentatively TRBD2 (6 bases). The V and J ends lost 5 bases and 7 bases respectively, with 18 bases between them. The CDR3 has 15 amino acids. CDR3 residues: CASSRWGGRGNEQFF. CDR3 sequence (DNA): TGTGCCAGCAGTCGCTGGGGCGGGCGGGGTAATGAGCAGTTCTTC.

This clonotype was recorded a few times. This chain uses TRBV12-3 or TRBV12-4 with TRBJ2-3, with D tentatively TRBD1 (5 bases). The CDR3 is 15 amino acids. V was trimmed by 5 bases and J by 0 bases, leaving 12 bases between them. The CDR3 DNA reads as TGTGCCAGCAGTAGACAGTTAACTAGCACAGATACGCAGTATTTT. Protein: CASSRQLTSTDTQYF.

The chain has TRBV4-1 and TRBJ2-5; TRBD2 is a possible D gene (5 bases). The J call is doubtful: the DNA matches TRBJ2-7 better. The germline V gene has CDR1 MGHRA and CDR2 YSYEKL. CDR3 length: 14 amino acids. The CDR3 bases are TGCGCCAGCAGCCAAGGGCTCCGGGGCTACGAGCAGTACTTC. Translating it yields CASSQGLRGYEQYF.

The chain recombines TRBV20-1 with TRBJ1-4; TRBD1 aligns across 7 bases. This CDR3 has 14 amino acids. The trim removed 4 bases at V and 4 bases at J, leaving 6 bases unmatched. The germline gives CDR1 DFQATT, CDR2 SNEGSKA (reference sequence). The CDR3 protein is CSAINRGGNEKLFF. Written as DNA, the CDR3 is TGCAGTGCTATTAACAGGGGAGGTAATGAAAAACTGTTTTTT.

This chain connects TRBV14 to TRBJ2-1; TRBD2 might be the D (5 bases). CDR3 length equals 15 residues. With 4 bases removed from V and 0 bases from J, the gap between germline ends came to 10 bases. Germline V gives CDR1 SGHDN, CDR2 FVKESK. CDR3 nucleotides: TGTGCCAGCAGCCCCCTGGAGGTCTCCTACAATGAGCAGTTCTTC. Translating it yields CASSPLEVSYNEQFF. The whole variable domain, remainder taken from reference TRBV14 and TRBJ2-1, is EAGVTQFPSHSVIEKGQTVTLRCDPISGHDNLYWYRRVMGKEIKFLLHFVKESKQDESGMPNNRFLAERTGGTYSTLKVQPAELEDSGVYFCASSPLEVSYNEQFFGPGTRLTVL.

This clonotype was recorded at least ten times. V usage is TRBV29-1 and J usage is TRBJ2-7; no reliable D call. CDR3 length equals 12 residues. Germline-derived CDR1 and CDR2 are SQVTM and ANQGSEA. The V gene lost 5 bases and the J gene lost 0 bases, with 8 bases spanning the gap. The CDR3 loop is CSVSEASYEQYF. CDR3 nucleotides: TGCAGCGTTTCCGAGGCCTCCTACGAGCAGTACTTC.

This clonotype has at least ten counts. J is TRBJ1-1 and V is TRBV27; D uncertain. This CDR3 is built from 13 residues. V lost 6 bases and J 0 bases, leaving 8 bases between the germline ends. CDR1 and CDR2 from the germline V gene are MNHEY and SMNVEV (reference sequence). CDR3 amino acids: CASSLSLNTEAFF. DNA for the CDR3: TGTGCCAGCAGCTTAAGTCTGAACACTGAAGCTTTCTTT.

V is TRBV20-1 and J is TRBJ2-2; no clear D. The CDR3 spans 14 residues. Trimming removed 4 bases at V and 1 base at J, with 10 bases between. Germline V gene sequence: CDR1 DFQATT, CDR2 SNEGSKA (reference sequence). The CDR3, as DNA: TGCAGTGCTATTCTCTCTGGGAACACCGGGGAGCTGTTTTTT. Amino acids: CSAILSGNTGELFF.